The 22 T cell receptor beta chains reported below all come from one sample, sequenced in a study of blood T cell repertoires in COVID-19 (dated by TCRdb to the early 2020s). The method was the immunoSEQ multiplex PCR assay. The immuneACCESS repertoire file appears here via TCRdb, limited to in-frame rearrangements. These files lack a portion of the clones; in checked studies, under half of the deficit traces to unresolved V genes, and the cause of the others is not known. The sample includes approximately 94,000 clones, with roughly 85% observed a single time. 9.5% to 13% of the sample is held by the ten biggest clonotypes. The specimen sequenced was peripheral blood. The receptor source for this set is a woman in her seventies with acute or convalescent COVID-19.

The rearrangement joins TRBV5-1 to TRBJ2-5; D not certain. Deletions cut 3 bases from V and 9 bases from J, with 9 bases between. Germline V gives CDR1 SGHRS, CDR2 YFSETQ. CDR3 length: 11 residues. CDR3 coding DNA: TGCGCCAGCAGCTCCCAAGGAGCCCAGTACTTC. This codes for CASSSQGAQYF.

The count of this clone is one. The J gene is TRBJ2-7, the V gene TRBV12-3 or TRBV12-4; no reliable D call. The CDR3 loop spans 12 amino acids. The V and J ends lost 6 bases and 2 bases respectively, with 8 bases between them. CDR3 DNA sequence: TGTGCCAGCAGCCGAGCTACCTACGAGCAGTACTTC. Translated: CASSRATYEQYF.

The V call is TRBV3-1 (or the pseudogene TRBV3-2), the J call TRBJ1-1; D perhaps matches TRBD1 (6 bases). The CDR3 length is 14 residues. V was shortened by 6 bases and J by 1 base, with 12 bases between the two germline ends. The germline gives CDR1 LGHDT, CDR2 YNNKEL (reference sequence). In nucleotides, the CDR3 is TGTGCCAGCAGACCCGAGACAGGGAACACTGAAGCTTTCTTT. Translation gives CASRPETGNTEAFF.

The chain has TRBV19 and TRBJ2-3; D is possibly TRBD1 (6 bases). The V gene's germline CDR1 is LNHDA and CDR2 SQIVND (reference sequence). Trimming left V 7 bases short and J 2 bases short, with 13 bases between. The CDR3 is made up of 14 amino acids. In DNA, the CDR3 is TGTGCCAGTACCCAGGGGACCGTCACAGATACGCAGTATTTT. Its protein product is CASTQGTVTDTQYF.

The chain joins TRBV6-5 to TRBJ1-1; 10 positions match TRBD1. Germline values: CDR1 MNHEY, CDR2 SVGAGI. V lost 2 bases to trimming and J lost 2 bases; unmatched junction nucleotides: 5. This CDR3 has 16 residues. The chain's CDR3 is CASSYPGTGANTEAFF. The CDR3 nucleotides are TGTGCCAGCAGTTACCCCGGGACAGGGGCCAACACTGAAGCTTTCTTT.

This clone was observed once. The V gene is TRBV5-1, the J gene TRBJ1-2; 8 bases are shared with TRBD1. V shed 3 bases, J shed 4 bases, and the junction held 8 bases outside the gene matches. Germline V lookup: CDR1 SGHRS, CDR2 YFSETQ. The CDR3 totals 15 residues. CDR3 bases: TGCGCCAGCAGCTCGTCCGGGACAGGCGTCTATGGCTACACCTTC. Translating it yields CASSSSGTGVYGYTF.

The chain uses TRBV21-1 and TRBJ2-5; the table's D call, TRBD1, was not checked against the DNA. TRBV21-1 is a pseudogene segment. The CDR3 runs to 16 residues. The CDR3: CASSTGRQCVLKTQYF. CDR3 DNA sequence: TGTGCCAGCAGCACCGGCCGACAGTGCGTGCTAAAGACCCAGTACTTC.

CDR3 sequence (DNA): TGTGCCAGCAGCTCAAGGACTGGCGCAGATACGCAGTATTTT. Translation: CASSSRTGADTQYF. The chain employs TRBV7-3 and TRBJ2-3; maybe TRBD2 (5 bases). Trimming pared 4 bases from V and 4 bases from J, leaving 12 bases between. The CDR3 loop spans 14 amino acids. From germline, CDR1 is SGHTA and CDR2 FQGTGA.

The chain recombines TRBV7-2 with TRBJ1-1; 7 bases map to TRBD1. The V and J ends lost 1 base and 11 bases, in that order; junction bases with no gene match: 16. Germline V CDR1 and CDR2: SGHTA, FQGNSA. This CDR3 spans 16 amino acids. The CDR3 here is CASSLEGRARQGEAFF. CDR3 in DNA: TGTGCCAGCAGCTTAGAGGGACGAGCACGCCAGGGGGAGGCTTTCTTT.

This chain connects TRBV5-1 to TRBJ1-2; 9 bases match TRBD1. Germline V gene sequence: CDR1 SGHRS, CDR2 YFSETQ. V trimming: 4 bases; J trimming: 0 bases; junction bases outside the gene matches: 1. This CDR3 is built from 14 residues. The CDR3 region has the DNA TGCGCCAGCAGCAGGACAGGGGCTAACTATGGCTACACCTTC. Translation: CASSRTGANYGYTF.

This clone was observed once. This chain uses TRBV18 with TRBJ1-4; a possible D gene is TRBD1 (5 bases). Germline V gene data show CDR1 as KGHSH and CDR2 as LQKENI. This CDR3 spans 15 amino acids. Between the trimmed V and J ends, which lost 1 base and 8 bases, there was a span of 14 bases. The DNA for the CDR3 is TGTGCCAGCTCACCACTTTTAACGACAGCAGAAAAACTGTTTTTT. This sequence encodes CASSPLLTTAEKLFF.

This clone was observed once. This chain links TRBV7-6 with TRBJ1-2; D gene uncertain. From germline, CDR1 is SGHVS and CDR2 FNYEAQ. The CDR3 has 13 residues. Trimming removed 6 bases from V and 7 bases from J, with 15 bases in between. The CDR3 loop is CASSQMSGVGYTF. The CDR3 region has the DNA TGTGCCAGCAGTCAAATGTCGGGTGTTGGCTACACCTTC.

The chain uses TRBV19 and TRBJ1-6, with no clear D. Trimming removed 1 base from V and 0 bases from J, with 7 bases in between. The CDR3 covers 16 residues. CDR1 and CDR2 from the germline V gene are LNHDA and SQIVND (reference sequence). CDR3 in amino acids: CASSIGTGSYNSPLHF. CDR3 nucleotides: TGTGCCAGTAGTATAGGTACCGGCTCCTATAATTCACCCCTCCACTTT.

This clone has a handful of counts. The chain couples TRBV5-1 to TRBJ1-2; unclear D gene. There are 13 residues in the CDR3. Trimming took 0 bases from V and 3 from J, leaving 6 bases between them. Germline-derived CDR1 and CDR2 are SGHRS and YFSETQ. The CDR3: CASSLDGDYGYTF. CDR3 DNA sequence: TGCGCCAGCAGCTTGGATGGAGACTATGGCTACACCTTC.

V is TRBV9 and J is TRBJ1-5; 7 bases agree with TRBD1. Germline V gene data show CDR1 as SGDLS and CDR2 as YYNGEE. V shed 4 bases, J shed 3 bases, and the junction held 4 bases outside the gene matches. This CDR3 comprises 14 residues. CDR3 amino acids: CASSRDSINQPQHF. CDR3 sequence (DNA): TGTGCCAGCAGCCGGGACAGCATCAATCAGCCCCAGCATTTT.

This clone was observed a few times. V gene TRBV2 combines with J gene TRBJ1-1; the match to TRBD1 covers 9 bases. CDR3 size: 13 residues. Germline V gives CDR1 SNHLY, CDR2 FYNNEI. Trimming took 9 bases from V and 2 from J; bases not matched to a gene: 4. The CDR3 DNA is TGTGCCAGTACAGGGGGCTTTAACACTGAAGCTTTCTTT. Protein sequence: CASTGGFNTEAFF.

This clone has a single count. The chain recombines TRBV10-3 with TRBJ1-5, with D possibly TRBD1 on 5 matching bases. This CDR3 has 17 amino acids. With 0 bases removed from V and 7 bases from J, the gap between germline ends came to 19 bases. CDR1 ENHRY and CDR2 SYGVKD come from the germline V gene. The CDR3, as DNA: TGTGCCATCAGTGAGTCCCTCGGACCAGGGCAAGGACAGCCCCAGCATTTT. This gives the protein CAISESLGPGQGQPQHF.

The CDR3 sequence: CASTGQASGNTIYF. CDR3 sequence (DNA): TGTGCCTCCACTGGGCAGGCCTCTGGAAACACCATATATTTT. This chain links TRBV19 with TRBJ1-3; no clear D gene. V was clipped by 11 bases and J by 0 bases, with 14 bases between them. This CDR3 comprises 14 residues. Germline CDR1 LNHDA, CDR2 SQIVND (reference sequence).

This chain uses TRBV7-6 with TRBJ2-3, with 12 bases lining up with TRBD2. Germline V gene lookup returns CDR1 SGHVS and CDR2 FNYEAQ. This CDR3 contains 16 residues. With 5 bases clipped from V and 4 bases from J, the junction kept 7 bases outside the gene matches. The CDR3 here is CASSPTSGGSPDTQYF. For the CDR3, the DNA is TGTGCCAGCAGCCCTACTAGCGGGGGGAGCCCAGATACGCAGTATTTT.

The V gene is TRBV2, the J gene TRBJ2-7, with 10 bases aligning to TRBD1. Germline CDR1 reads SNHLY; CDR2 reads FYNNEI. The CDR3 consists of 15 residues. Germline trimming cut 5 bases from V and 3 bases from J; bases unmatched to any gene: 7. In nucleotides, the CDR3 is TGTGCCAGCAGTCTCGGGACAGGGGACATCTACGAGCAGTACTTC. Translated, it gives CASSLGTGDIYEQYF.

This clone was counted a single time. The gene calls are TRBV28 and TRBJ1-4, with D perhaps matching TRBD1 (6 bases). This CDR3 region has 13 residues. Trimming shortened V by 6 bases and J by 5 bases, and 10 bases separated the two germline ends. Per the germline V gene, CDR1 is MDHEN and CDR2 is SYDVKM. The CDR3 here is CASRTQGNEKLFF. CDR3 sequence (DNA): TGTGCCAGCAGAACACAGGGCAATGAAAAACTGTTTTTT.

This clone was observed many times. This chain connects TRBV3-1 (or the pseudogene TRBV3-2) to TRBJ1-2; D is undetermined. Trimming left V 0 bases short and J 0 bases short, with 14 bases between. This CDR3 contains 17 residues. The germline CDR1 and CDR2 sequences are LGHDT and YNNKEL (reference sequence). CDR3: CASSQEPYSGSNYGYTF. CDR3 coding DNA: TGTGCCAGCAGCCAAGAGCCTTATTCGGGATCTAACTATGGCTACACCTTC.